This TCR beta chain appears in the sequencing data of a study of T-cell memory formation after mild COVID-19. Overall study: The TCR clusters were mostly specific to one donor.

There are 15 residues in the CDR3. Trimming pared 2 bases from V and 0 bases from J, leaving 8 bases between. Study-wide findings and caveats: Most CD4+ clones that shrank were in CM and EM, while CD8+ ones turned up in EMRA. A subset of responding clones appeared in pre-infection memory, suggesting cross-reactive memory joined.

For this clonotype: The antigen remains unidentified.

Libraries for TCRalpha and TCRbeta carried sample barcodes and unique molecular identifiers via 5'RACE. TCRdb itself ran the 5' RACE reads through MiXCR, one entry per CDR3 protein. The sample contains some 340,000 distinct CDR3 sequences, over 10% of which appear only once. The TCR comes from a man aged 18 to 35 who had mild COVID-19 (a few samples of this study predate the infection). Cell type and time point are not known. Sequencing used PBMCs or a T cell subset sorted from them (not recorded which). The gene calls are TRBV12-3 or TRBV12-4 and TRBJ1-5; the D is unclear. The CDR3 coding sequence is TGTGCCAGCAGTTTACAGACATATAGCAATCAGCCCCAGCATTTT. It codes for CASSLQTYSNQPQHF.